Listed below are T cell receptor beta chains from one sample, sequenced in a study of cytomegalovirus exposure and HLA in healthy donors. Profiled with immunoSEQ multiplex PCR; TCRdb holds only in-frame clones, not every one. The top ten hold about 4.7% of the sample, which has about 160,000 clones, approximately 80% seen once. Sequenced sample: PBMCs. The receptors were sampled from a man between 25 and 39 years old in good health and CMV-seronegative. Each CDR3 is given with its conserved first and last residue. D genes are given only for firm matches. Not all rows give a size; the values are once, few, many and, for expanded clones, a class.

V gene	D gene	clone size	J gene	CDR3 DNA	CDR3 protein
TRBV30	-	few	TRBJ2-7	TGTGCCTGGAGCGCCCCCCGACTTGGCGGCGGAACCTACGAGCAGTACTTC	CAWSAPRLGGGTYEQYF
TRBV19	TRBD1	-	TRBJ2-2	TGTGCCAGTATAGGTTGGGGGGACAGGGGCACCGGGGAGCTGTTTTTT	CASIGWGDRGTGELFF
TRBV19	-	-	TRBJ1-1	TGTGCCAGTAGTATGTTCGTGAACACTGAAGCTTTCTTT	CASSMFVNTEAFF
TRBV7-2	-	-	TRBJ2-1	TGTGCCAGCACCTTTTCGGTCCGCGACAATGAGCAGTTCTTC	CASTFSVRDNEQFF
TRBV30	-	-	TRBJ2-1	TGTGCCTGGAGTAACCTAGAGGGGCAGTTCTTC	CAWSNLEGQFF
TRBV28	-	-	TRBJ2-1	TGTGCCAGCAGTCGACGCCGGGAATCCGAGTTCTTC	CASSRRRESEFF
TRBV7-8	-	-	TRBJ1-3	TGTGCCAGCAGCTCCCCCCTACAAGGGGGTTCCGGTTCGGCCATATATTTT	CASSSPLQGGSGSAIYF
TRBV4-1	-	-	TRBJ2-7	TGCGCCAGCAGCCATCTAGACCTCGGACAAGCCTACGAGCAGTACTTC	CASSHLDLGQAYEQYF
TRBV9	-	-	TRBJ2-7	TGTGCCAGCAGCGTAGGCCCGGCAGAGCGGTCCTACGAGCAGTACTTC	CASSVGPAERSYEQYF
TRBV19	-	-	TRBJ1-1	TGTGCCAGTAGTATACTCGGGGAGTTGGACACTGAAGCTTTCTTT	CASSILGELDTEAFF
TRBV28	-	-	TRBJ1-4	TGTGCCTCGGGCAGGGGTAATGAAAAACTGTTTTTT	CASGRGNEKLFF
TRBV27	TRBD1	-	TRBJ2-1	TGTGCCAGCAGAGCGCCGGGACAGGGAGACAATGAGCAGTTCTTC	CASRAPGQGDNEQFF
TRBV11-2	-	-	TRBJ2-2	TGTGCCAGCAGCCCCCTATCGACAGCGACCGGGGAGCTGTTTTTT	CASSPLSTATGELFF
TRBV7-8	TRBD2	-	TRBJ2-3	TGTGCCAGCAGCGCCAGGACTAGCGGGAGTGACACAGATACGCAGTATTTT	CASSARTSGSDTDTQYF
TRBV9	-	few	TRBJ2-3	TGTGCCAGCAGCTCAAACTCAGATACGCAGTATTTT	CASSSNSDTQYF
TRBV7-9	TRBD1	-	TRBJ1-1	TGTGCCAGCAGCCCTCCGGGACAGAGGAACACTGAAGCTTTCTTT	CASSPPGQRNTEAFF
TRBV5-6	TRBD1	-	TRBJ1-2	TGTGCCAGCAGCGGACGGGACAGGGCGGGTGGCTACACCTTC	CASSGRDRAGGYTF
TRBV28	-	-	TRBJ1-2	TGTGCCAGCAGTTTATTAGAAGAAGAGGATGGCTACACCTTC	CASSLLEEEDGYTF
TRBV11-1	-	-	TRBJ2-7	TGTGCCAGCAGCCAAGTGGAGGGGTTGCGGCGCGAGCAGTACTTC	CASSQVEGLRREQYF
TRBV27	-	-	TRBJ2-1	TGTGCCAGCAGTGGGCGACAGGAAGAAGCCTACAATGAGCAGTTCTTC	CASSGRQEEAYNEQFF
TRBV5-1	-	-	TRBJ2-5	TGCGCCAGCAGCACACTCACGGGGTCCCAAGAGACCCAGTACTTC	CASSTLTGSQETQYF
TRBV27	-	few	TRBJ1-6	TGTGCCAGCAGTTTCTCAGGGGTGGCCTATAATTCACCCCTCCACTTT	CASSFSGVAYNSPLHF
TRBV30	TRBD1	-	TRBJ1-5	TGTGCCTGGAGGGCCGGGACAGCAAATCAGCCCCAGCATTTT	CAWRAGTANQPQHF
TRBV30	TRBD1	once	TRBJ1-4	TGTGCCTGGCGTTTGGGACAGTCTAATGAAAAACTGTTTTTT	CAWRLGQSNEKLFF
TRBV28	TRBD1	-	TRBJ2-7	TGTGCCAGCAGTCCGCGGACAGGGAGCTACGAGCAGTACTTC	CASSPRTGSYEQYF
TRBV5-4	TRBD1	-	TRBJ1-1	TGTGCCAGCAGCAAACAGGGGAAGAACACTGAAGCTTTCTTT	CASSKQGKNTEAFF
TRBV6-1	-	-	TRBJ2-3	TGTGCCAGCACCCTTTATACTAGCACAGATACGCAGTATTTT	CASTLYTSTDTQYF
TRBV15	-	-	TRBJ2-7	TGTGCCACCAGCAGCCCTAAGGGGGGGGCGAAGGACTACGAGCAGTACTTC	CATSSPKGGAKDYEQYF
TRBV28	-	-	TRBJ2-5	TGTGCCAGCCATACGACAGGAGAGCGTACCCAGTACTTC	CASHTTGERTQYF